Following are 20 T cell receptor beta chains from one sample sequenced in a study of CD8 T cell repertoires and HIV-1 epitope variants. Method: immunoSEQ multiplex PCR; TCRdb's copy keeps in-frame clones and lacks some. This sample has about 4,800 clones; 66% occur once, and the top ten carry about 45%. The antigens of these receptors remain unknown. Sequencing used cultured CD8+ T cells derived from PBMCs. The receptors shown here come from a male donor with HIV.

The count of this clone is one. The V gene is TRBV7-2, the J gene TRBJ2-3; TRBD1 might be the D (6 bases). The CDR3 covers 15 residues. V was trimmed by 5 bases and J by 5 bases, leaving 17 bases between them. The V gene's germline CDR1 is SGHTA and CDR2 FQGNSA. CDR3 loop: CASSPGVLAGDTQYF. The CDR3 DNA sequence: TGTGCCAGCAGCCCAGGGGTTCTGGCCGGAGATACGCAGTATTTT.

The chain employs TRBV27 and TRBJ2-7; TRBD1 matches at 7 bases. The CDR3 loop spans 14 amino acids. The V segment lost 5 bases and the J segment 6 bases; nucleotides outside the gene matches: 10. The germline V gene encodes CDR1 MNHEY and CDR2 SMNVEV (reference sequence). Here the CDR3 reads CASSQQGLGVEQYF. In DNA form, the CDR3 reads TGTGCCAGCAGTCAACAGGGGTTAGGGGTCGAGCAGTACTTC.

The V call is TRBV28, the J call TRBJ2-7; TRBD1 aligns across 8 bases. Trimming removed 9 bases from V and 0 bases from J; junction bases left unmatched: 7. CDR3 length equals 14 residues. Germline V lookup: CDR1 MDHEN, CDR2 SYDVKM. CDR3 protein: CASRGQVISYEQYF. Written as DNA, the CDR3 is TGTGCCAGTCGGGGACAGGTAATCTCCTACGAGCAGTACTTC.

The chain has TRBV6-5 and TRBJ2-7; D not resolved. The CDR3 loop spans 15 amino acids. The germline V gene encodes CDR1 MNHEY and CDR2 SVGAGI. V lost 5 bases and J 0 bases, leaving 14 bases between the germline ends. CDR3 bases: TGTGCCAGCAGTCCCCCCGAGAAGGCCTCCTACGAGCAGTACTTC. It is translated as CASSPPEKASYEQYF.

The gene calls are TRBV7-9 and TRBJ2-3; 8 bases align to TRBD2. This CDR3 is built from 15 residues. The germline gives CDR1 SEHNR, CDR2 FQNEAQ (reference sequence). The trim removed 4 bases at V and 1 base at J, leaving 4 bases unmatched. The CDR3 sequence is CASSSLTSGTDTQYF. The CDR3 bases are TGTGCCAGCAGCTCCCTGACTAGCGGCACAGATACGCAGTATTTT.

This rearrangement joins TRBV4-2 to TRBJ2-1; D possibly matches TRBD1 or TRBD2 (5 bases each). Germline CDR1 LGHNA, CDR2 YNFKEQ. CDR3 length: 15 residues. The V end was cut by 4 bases, the J end by 0 bases, with 10 bases between. The chain's CDR3 is CASSLGRSSYNEQFF. Here the CDR3 DNA reads TGTGCCAGCAGCCTGGGACGTAGCTCCTACAATGAGCAGTTCTTC.

This clone is termed medium-sized (0.01 to 0.1%). This sequence joins TRBV27 and TRBJ2-2; D uncertain. CDR1 is MNHEY, CDR2 SMNVEV, per germline (reference sequence). Trimming took off 3 bases at V and 4 bases at J, with 3 bases between the two ends. CDR3 size: 12 residues. The CDR3 DNA reads TGTGCCAGCAGTTTCGGCACCGGGGAGCTGTTTTTT. Translated, it gives CASSFGTGELFF.

This clone was seen a few times. This chain joins TRBV4-2 and TRBJ1-5, with 9 positions matching TRBD1. J lost 4 bases, V lost 1 base, and 2 bases had no gene match. CDR1 is LGHNA, CDR2 YNFKEQ, per germline. CDR3 size: 15 residues. CDR3 region: CASSQVDRGNQPQHF. CDR3 nucleotide sequence: TGTGCCAGCAGCCAAGTAGACAGGGGGAATCAGCCCCAGCATTTT.

This clone has more than one count but fewer than ten. The CDR3 DNA sequence: TGTGCCAGCACCGTACTAGCGGGGAACAATGAGCAGTTCTTC. Encoded protein: CASTVLAGNNEQFF. The chain uses TRBV2 and TRBJ2-1; TRBD2 aligns across 10 bases. Per the germline V gene, CDR1 is SNHLY and CDR2 is FYNNEI. J gave up 5 bases and V 7 bases, and 5 bases lay outside the gene matches. This CDR3 region has 14 residues.

This chain links TRBV5-4 with TRBJ2-5; TRBD1 agrees at 8 bases. The J call may be incorrect, as the DNA end agrees better with TRBJ2-7. Germline V gene data show CDR1 as SGHNT and CDR2 as YYREEE (reference sequence). The CDR3 totals 16 residues. The CDR3 loop reads CASSLDLRQGLYEQYF. The CDR3 DNA follows: TGTGCCAGCAGCTTGGACTTAAGACAGGGGTTGTACGAGCAGTACTTC.

The chain recombines TRBV15 with TRBJ1-1; TRBD1 is a possible D gene (5 bases). From germline, CDR1 is LNHNV and CDR2 YYDKDF (reference sequence). The germline V and J ends were trimmed by 5 bases and 5 bases, with 12 bases remaining between them. The CDR3 loop spans 13 amino acids. Written as DNA, the CDR3 is TGTGCCACCAGCCTGGGACTGAGGACTGAAGCTTTCTTT. Amino acids: CATSLGLRTEAFF.

This clone was detected a few times. This chain uses TRBV2 with TRBJ2-7; no definite D call. Germline V CDR1 and CDR2: SNHLY, FYNNEI. Trimming removed 7 bases from V and 2 bases from J, with 9 bases in between. The length of the CDR3 is 12 residues. The chain's CDR3 is CASTASTYEQYF. CDR3 bases: TGTGCCAGCACGGCCAGCACCTACGAGCAGTACTTC.

V and J are TRBV7-2 and TRBJ1-2; D not certain. This CDR3 has 15 residues. V lost 5 bases and J lost 3, with 16 bases in between. Germline-derived CDR1 and CDR2 are SGHTA and FQGNSA. The CDR3 DNA reads TGTGCCAGCAGCATTCGACCGGGTGAGGACTATGGCTACACCTTC. This codes for CASSIRPGEDYGYTF.

The CDR3 DNA reads TGTGCCAGCAGCACCGGACAGGGGGAAGAGACCCAGTACTTC. Amino acids: CASSTGQGEETQYF. This rearrangement joins TRBV7-3 to TRBJ2-5; 10 bases map to TRBD1. CDR3 length: 14 amino acids. Germline V gene lookup returns CDR1 SGHTA and CDR2 FQGTGA. Trimming cost V 5 bases and J 3 bases; bases outside gene matches: 3.

The chain uses TRBV28 and TRBJ2-7; D may be TRBD2 (7 bases). The germline V gene has CDR1 MDHEN and CDR2 SYDVKM. The CDR3 spans 12 residues. V lost 5 bases, J lost 6 bases, and 11 bases lay in between. Written as DNA, the CDR3 is TGTGCCAGCAGTGGAGGGGGGGGCGAGCAGTACTTC. This encodes CASSGGGGEQYF.

The rearrangement links TRBV19 to TRBJ1-5; perhaps TRBD1 as D (5 bases). Trimming cost V 3 bases and J 4 bases, with 10 bases left between them. CDR3 length equals 14 residues. The germline V gene encodes CDR1 LNHDA and CDR2 SQIVND (reference sequence). The CDR3 sequence: CASSMSGGNQPQHF. The CDR3 region has the DNA TGTGCCAGTAGTATGAGTGGGGGAAATCAGCCCCAGCATTTT.

This clone turned up a few times. The chain has TRBV5-6 and TRBJ2-2; D perhaps matches TRBD1 (6 bases). The V gene's germline CDR1 is SGHDT and CDR2 YYEEEE. This CDR3 spans 16 amino acids. Trimming stripped 3 bases from V and 6 bases from J, with 18 bases between. CDR3 nucleotides: TGTGCCAGCAGCTCTGGGCAGGGGATCTTTCCCGGGGAGCTGTTTTTT. It yields the protein CASSSGQGIFPGELFF.

This clone came up a few times. The rearrangement links TRBV28 to TRBJ2-7; 10 bases fit TRBD2. The V and J ends lost 5 bases and 3 bases, in that order; junction bases with no gene match: 4. The CDR3 contains 14 residues. Germline CDR1 MDHEN, CDR2 SYDVKM. This chain's CDR3 is CASSGASGSYEQYF. The CDR3 DNA follows: TGTGCCAGCAGTGGGGCTAGCGGGAGCTACGAGCAGTACTTC.

This clone counts as large (0.1 to 1%). V gene TRBV6-1 combines with J gene TRBJ2-7; 9 nucleotides line up with TRBD1. Unmatched junction bases numbered 3, after V lost 6 bases and J lost 0 bases. In germline, CDR1 is MNHNS, CDR2 SASEGT. The CDR3 runs to 14 residues. CDR3 loop: CASRQGASSYEQYF. Here the CDR3 DNA reads TGTGCCAGCAGACAGGGGGCTTCCTCCTACGAGCAGTACTTC.

The table lists this clone with a count of one. The rearrangement links TRBV19 to TRBJ2-7, with TRBD1 identical over 11 bases. The germline V gene has CDR1 LNHDA and CDR2 SQIVND (reference sequence). The trim removed 10 bases at V and 7 bases at J, leaving 6 bases unmatched. CDR3 size: 12 residues. The CDR3 reads CATRTGGGEQYF. The CDR3, as DNA: TGTGCCACCCGGACAGGGGGCGGAGAGCAGTACTTC.